This note documents a single T cell receptor beta chain sequence. Germline V lookup: CDR1 LGHNA, CDR2 YNFKEQ. This CDR3 region has 13 residues. The study made its TRB cDNA libraries by 5' RACE, adding UMI labels. With the 5' RACE reads reprocessed, TCRdb shows one record per CDR3 protein and no DNA. The record lists around 50,000 distinct CDR3 sequences, of which the ten most abundant hold 1.5%. The sample is drawn from a study of CXCR3-negative and CXCR3-positive naive CD8 T cells. Study in general: Cumulative TRB read yield was approximately 135 million, averaging about 1.5 +/- 0.3 million per library.

This receptor was obtained from a human donor in good health. Some clones in this sample may be carry-over from other donors' samples. This chain connects TRBV4-2 to TRBJ2-7. Sequencing was carried out using naive CXCR3- CD8+ T cells from blood. Specified subset: CD45RO-CCR7+CD27+CD95- naive CD8+ T cells lacking CXCR3 (TNR3-). CDR3 region: CASSQQLGDEQYF.